One sample yielded the 20 T cell receptor beta chains listed below, sequenced in a study of T-cell memory formation after mild COVID-19. MiXCR, run by TCRdb on the 5' RACE reads, gives a single entry per CDR3 protein. In the table there are about 400,000 distinct CDR3 sequences, about 22% of which are singletons. Sequencing was performed on PBMCs or a T cell subset sorted from them (not recorded which). All receptors derive from an adult woman who had mild COVID-19 (a few samples of this study predate the infection). Cell type and time point are not known.

This chain connects TRBV5-1 to TRBJ1-3, with a possible D match to TRBD1 (6 bases). Between the trimmed V and J ends, which lost 6 bases and 0 bases, there was a span of 19 bases. CDR3 length equals 17 residues. Germline loops: CDR1 SGHRS, CDR2 YFSETQ. The CDR3 nucleotides are TGCGCCAGCAACGGAAGGACAGCACCATTCTCTGGAAACACCATATATTTT. This codes for CASNGRTAPFSGNTIYF.

The genes are TRBV5-4 and TRBJ2-3; D is possibly TRBD1 or TRBD2 (6 bases each). This CDR3 has 15 amino acids. V was trimmed by 0 bases and J by 5 bases, leaving 13 bases between them. Germline V gene data show CDR1 as SGHNT and CDR2 as YYREEE (reference sequence). The CDR3, as DNA: TGTGCCAGCAGCTTGGCGGGGGCGCAAGGAGATACGCAGTATTTT. The encoded protein is CASSLAGAQGDTQYF.

This clonotype was seen a handful of times. V usage is TRBV20-1 and J usage is TRBJ1-1; 8 bases are a match to TRBD1. The V gene end was trimmed by 0 bases and the J gene end by 4 bases; junction bases not matched to a gene: 7. CDR3 length equals 15 residues. The V gene's germline CDR1 is DFQATT and CDR2 SNEGSKA (reference sequence). The CDR3 bases are TGCAGTGCTAGAGATTTGGACAGGGCTGGCACTGAAGCTTTCTTT. This sequence encodes CSARDLDRAGTEAFF.

The sample holds a few counts of this clonotype. The genes are TRBV6-5 and TRBJ2-1, with 10 nucleotides matching TRBD1. CDR1 is MNHEY and CDR2 is SVGAGI in the germline V gene. The CDR3 contains 14 residues. V dropped 9 bases and J dropped 3; count of bases not matched to a gene: 5. The DNA of the CDR3 is TGTGCCAGTGGACAGGGGGACGGCTACAATGAGCAGTTCTTC. It yields the protein CASGQGDGYNEQFF.

This clonotype was counted only a few times. This sequence joins TRBV3-1 and TRBJ2-4; the D is unclear. This CDR3 is 12 amino acids long. The V end was cut by 1 base, the J end by 6 bases, with 4 bases between. Germline CDR1 and CDR2: LGHDT and YNNKEL (reference sequence). As DNA, the CDR3 is TGTGCCAGCAGCCAAGCGGGAAACATTCAGTACTTC. Translated: CASSQAGNIQYF.

This clonotype came up a few times. The genes are TRBV24-1 and TRBJ2-1; 13 bases fit TRBD2. Germline CDR1 KGHDR, CDR2 SFDVKD. The ends lost 3 bases at V and 9 bases at J; junction bases unmatched: 7. This CDR3 has 16 residues. The CDR3: CATSDGLAGVPGEQFF. The DNA for the CDR3 is TGTGCCACCAGTGATGGACTAGCGGGAGTCCCGGGTGAGCAGTTCTTC.

The gene calls are TRBV29-1 and TRBJ1-1; no clear D. Looked up from germline, CDR1 is SQVTM and CDR2 is ANQGSEA. V shed 7 bases and J shed 1 base, with 4 bases lying between them. This CDR3 region has 10 residues. CDR3 amino acids: CSASNTEAFF. The CDR3 coding sequence is TGCAGCGCATCGAACACTGAAGCTTTCTTT.

V gene TRBV7-9 combines with J gene TRBJ1-4; possibly TRBD1 for D (5 bases). The CDR3 is 14 amino acids. Germline lookup yields CDR1 SEHNR and CDR2 FQNEAQ (reference sequence). V was cut by 5 bases and J by 5 bases, with 12 bases left in between. The CDR3 DNA sequence: TGTGCCAGCAGCGTCGGGACTGAGAATGAAAAACTGTTTTTT. Its protein is CASSVGTENEKLFF. Combining the CDR3 with reference TRBV7-9 and TRBJ1-4 gives the whole variable domain DTGVSQNPRHKITKRGQNVTFRCDPISEHNRLYWYRQTLGQGPEFLTYFQNEAQLEKSRLLSDRFSAERPKGSFSTLEIQRTEQGDSAMYLCASSVGTENEKLFFGSGTQLSVL.

This clonotype has a count of ten or more. The chain is built from TRBV7-9 and TRBJ2-2; TRBD2 is a possible D gene (5 bases). The V end lost 4 bases, the J end lost 10 bases, and 25 bases lay between the germline ends. The CDR3 loop spans 17 amino acids. Germline-derived CDR1 and CDR2 are SEHNR and FQNEAQ (reference sequence). CDR3 region: CASSSPIQTGPEEELFF. CDR3 sequence (DNA): TGTGCCAGCAGCTCCCCAATCCAAACCGGACCGGAGGAGGAGCTGTTTTTT.

This clonotype was picked up a small number of times. This sequence joins TRBV5-1 and TRBJ2-7, with TRBD2 identical over 7 bases. V was pared by 1 base and J by 3 bases, with 7 bases of the junction left unmatched. This CDR3 is 15 amino acids long. Germline-derived CDR1 and CDR2 are SGHRS and YFSETQ. The DNA of the CDR3 is TGCGCCAGCAGCTTGTTCAGCGGGACCGGCTACGAGCAGTACTTC. It yields the protein CASSLFSGTGYEQYF.

This clonotype was counted at least ten times. V is TRBV5-1 and J is TRBJ2-7; possible D gene TRBD1, 6 bases. There are 12 residues in the CDR3. V shed 4 bases and J shed 5 bases, with 10 bases lying between them. Germline V CDR1 and CDR2: SGHRS, YFSETQ. This CDR3 is CASSTTGNEQYF. Written as DNA, the CDR3 is TGCGCCAGCAGCACTACAGGGAACGAGCAGTACTTC.

This clonotype was counted a few times. This chain links TRBV20-1 with TRBJ1-6, with TRBD1 identical over 8 bases. The germline gives CDR1 DFQATT, CDR2 SNEGSKA (reference sequence). The CDR3 length is 15 residues. V lost 0 bases, J lost 8 bases, and 6 bases stayed unmatched. The CDR3 region is CSARERTGYDSPLHF. DNA for the CDR3: TGCAGTGCTAGAGAAAGGACAGGGTACGATTCACCCCTCCACTTT.

V and J are TRBV20-1 and TRBJ1-1; TRBD1 aligns across 8 bases. This CDR3 is built from 18 residues. V lost 0 bases and J lost 8; bases outside the gene matches: 20. Per the germline V gene, CDR1 is DFQATT and CDR2 is SNEGSKA (reference sequence). The CDR3 protein is CSARDIAQGALGPEEAFF. CDR3 DNA sequence: TGCAGTGCTAGAGATATAGCCCAGGGGGCCTTAGGACCCGAGGAAGCTTTCTTT.

This clonotype was seen a few times. This chain links TRBV20-1 with TRBJ2-7; 8 positions agree with TRBD1. Germline V gene sequence: CDR1 DFQATT, CDR2 SNEGSKA (reference sequence). The CDR3 extends over 13 amino acids. V gave up 3 bases and J gave up 6 bases; unmatched junction bases: 7. This chain's CDR3 is CSARRTGSGEQYF. CDR3 coding DNA: TGCAGTGCTAGGAGGACAGGGTCCGGCGAGCAGTACTTC.

This clonotype was detected a few times. The CDR3 coding sequence is TGTGCCAGCACCGACTCGGGAGGGTCCTACAATGAGCAGTTCTTC. It codes for CASTDSGGSYNEQFF. The chain carries TRBV5-4 and TRBJ2-1; 8 bases map to TRBD2. V dropped 6 bases and J dropped 1; count of bases not matched to a gene: 6. The length of the CDR3 is 15 residues. The germline gives CDR1 SGHNT, CDR2 YYREEE (reference sequence).

V is TRBV29-1 and J is TRBJ1-2; 9 positions agree with TRBD1. Germline CDR1 is SQVTM and CDR2 is ANQGSEA. V lost 2 bases, J lost 8 bases, and 15 bases stayed unmatched. CDR3 length equals 16 residues. CDR3 amino acids: CSVETGTGKIMRGYTF. CDR3 nucleotides: TGCAGCGTTGAAACCGGGACAGGGAAGATTATGAGGGGCTACACCTTC. Full variable domain (rest looked up from reference TRBV29-1 and TRBJ1-2): SAVISQKPSRDICQRGTSLTIQCQVDSQVTMMFWYRQQPGQSLTLIATANQGSEATYESGFVIDKFPISRPNLTFSTLTVSNMSPEDSSIYLCSVETGTGKIMRGYTFGSGTRLTVV.

The V call is TRBV19, the J call TRBJ2-3; D is unresolved. The germline V and J ends were trimmed by 6 bases and 0 bases, with 7 bases remaining between them. This CDR3 is built from 13 residues. In germline, CDR1 is LNHDA, CDR2 SQIVND (reference sequence). CDR3 amino acids: CASRAPSTDTQYF. CDR3 DNA sequence: TGTGCCAGTAGAGCACCAAGCACAGATACGCAGTATTTT. Drawing the rest from reference TRBV19 and TRBJ2-3, the complete variable domain is DGGITQSPKYLFRKEGQNVTLSCEQNLNHDAMYWYRQDPGQGLRLIYYSQIVNDFQKGDIAEGYSVSREKKESFPLTVTSAQKNPTAFYLCASRAPSTDTQYFGPGTRLTVL.

V usage is TRBV29-1 and J usage is TRBJ2-7, with 9 positions matching TRBD2. Germline CDR1 and CDR2: SQVTM and ANQGSEA. The J segment lost 3 bases and the V segment lost 4 bases, leaving 4 bases of the junction unmatched. The CDR3 extends over 13 amino acids. The CDR3 DNA sequence: TGCAGCGTTGGTTTAGCGGGGGTCTACGAGCAGTACTTC. This encodes CSVGLAGVYEQYF.

This chain links TRBV4-2 with TRBJ2-5, with 11 bases aligning to TRBD2. J lost 5 bases, V lost 4 bases, and 9 bases had no gene match. This CDR3 is built from 16 residues. Germline CDR1 reads LGHNA; CDR2 reads YNFKEQ. The CDR3 loop is CASSRETSGGGETQYF. Written as DNA, the CDR3 is TGTGCCAGCAGCCGAGAAACTAGCGGGGGTGGGGAGACCCAGTACTTC.

J is TRBJ2-7 and V is TRBV5-1, with D possibly TRBD2 on 6 matching bases. Deletions cut 0 bases from V and 2 bases from J, with 15 bases between. CDR1 and CDR2 (germline): SGHRS, YFSETQ. This CDR3 is 16 amino acids long. CDR3 DNA: TGCGCCAGCAGCTTGGTCGGAGGAGGGCCGGCCTACGAGCAGTACTTC. Amino acid sequence: CASSLVGGGPAYEQYF.